Below, 13 T cell receptor beta chains from the same sample are listed, as sequenced in a study of T-cell memory formation after mild COVID-19. MiXCR, applied by TCRdb to the 5' RACE reads, yields one record per CDR3 protein. The sample consists of 95,000 to 120,000 distinct CDR3 sequences, roughly a sixth of them appearing once. Sequences were obtained from PBMCs or a T cell subset sorted from them (not recorded which). The receptors were gathered from a man aged 18 to 30 who had mild COVID-19 (a few samples of this study predate the infection). Cell type and time point are not known.

This clonotype was detected a few times. This chain joins TRBV5-1 and TRBJ2-2; perhaps TRBD2 as D (7 bases). The CDR3 covers 17 residues. CDR1 is SGHRS, CDR2 YFSETQ, per germline. V gave up 9 bases and J gave up 0 bases, with 21 bases separating them. In DNA form, the CDR3 reads TGCGCCACCAATCCCCTAGGGGGGGGCGCGAACACCGGGGAGCTGTTTTTT. It codes for CATNPLGGGANTGELFF.

This clonotype was picked up a small number of times. This rearrangement joins TRBV7-6 to TRBJ2-3; no clear D gene. Between the trimmed V and J ends, which lost 5 bases and 6 bases, there was a span of 9 bases. Germline-derived CDR1 and CDR2 are SGHVS and FNYEAQ. CDR3 length: 12 amino acids. CDR3 in DNA: TGTGCCAGCAGCGCCTACTTGGATACGCAGTATTTT. As protein: CASSAYLDTQYF.

The rearrangement joins TRBV7-9 to TRBJ1-2; tentatively, D is TRBD1 (5 bases). CDR3 length: 15 residues. Germline V lookup: CDR1 SEHNR, CDR2 FQNEAQ (reference sequence). V gave up 1 base and J gave up 8 bases, with 17 bases separating them. The CDR3 reads CASSLELVGGTGYTF. CDR3 bases: TGTGCCAGCAGCTTAGAGCTGGTTGGTGGGACCGGCTACACCTTC.

The chain joins TRBV5-1 to TRBJ2-1, with 7 bases fitting TRBD1. With V trimmed by 4 bases and J by 4 bases, 11 bases remained unmatched. CDR1 and CDR2 from the germline V gene are SGHRS and YFSETQ. This CDR3 spans 16 amino acids. The DNA of the CDR3 is TGCGCCAGCAGCCCGGTAACAGGGGCGACGTACAATGAGCAGTTCTTC. Translation gives CASSPVTGATYNEQFF. The entire variable domain, with the rest obtained from reference TRBV5-1 and TRBJ2-1, is as follows: KAGVTQTPRYLIKTRGQQVTLSCSPISGHRSVSWYQQTPGQGLQFLFEYFSETQRNKGNFPGRFSGRQFSNSRSEMNVSTLELGDSALYLCASSPVTGATYNEQFFGPGTRLTVL.

Worth noting for this clonotype: At one end the junction does not follow the germline gene, possibly because of a read error. The CDR3 nucleotides are TGTGCCAGCAGTTTACAGGGGAGGACGCACTTC. The encoded protein is CASSLQGRTHF. This rearrangement joins TRBV12-3 or TRBV12-4 to TRBJ2-4; the D gene could be TRBD1 or TRBD2 (6 bases each). CDR3 length: 11 amino acids.

This sequence joins TRBV2 and TRBJ2-7; D gene ambiguous. V was cut by 3 bases and J by 4 bases, with 1 base left in between. From germline, CDR1 is SNHLY and CDR2 FYNNEI. The CDR3 spans 10 residues. The CDR3 DNA is TGTGCCAGCAGTGATTACGAGCAGTACGTC. Residues: CASSDYEQYV.

This clonotype was recorded a few times. J is TRBJ1-2 and V is TRBV5-1; D not resolved. Trimming took 5 bases from V and 4 from J, leaving 12 bases between them. The CDR3 is 13 amino acids. Germline CDR1 reads SGHRS; CDR2 reads YFSETQ. The CDR3 DNA reads TGCGCCAGCAGATTTCAGGACGGCTATGGCTACACCTTC. This sequence encodes CASRFQDGYGYTF.

This chain uses TRBV7-9 with TRBJ2-1, with TRBD1 matching over 8 bases. CDR1 is SEHNR, CDR2 FQNEAQ, per germline (reference sequence). Trimming at V came to 2 bases and at J to 2 bases, leaving 8 bases not matched to a gene. The CDR3 contains 17 residues. The CDR3 sequence is CASSLSPRTGPYNEQFF. CDR3 in DNA: TGTGCCAGCAGCTTAAGCCCTCGGACAGGGCCCTACAATGAGCAGTTCTTC.

The CDR3 coding sequence is TGTGCCAGTAGTCCAGGGGGCAAAGTAGATACGCAGTATTTT. Encoded protein: CASSPGGKVDTQYF. The rearrangement joins TRBV19 to TRBJ2-3; 8 bases are a match to TRBD1. The CDR3 has 14 amino acids. J lost 5 bases, V lost 5 bases, and 6 bases had no gene match. Germline V gene sequence: CDR1 LNHDA, CDR2 SQIVND (reference sequence).

Many counts were recorded for this clonotype. The gene calls are TRBV7-2 and TRBJ2-3; D is unresolved. Germline CDR1 is SGHTA and CDR2 is FQGNSA. The CDR3 is made up of 13 amino acids. The germline V and J ends were trimmed by 7 bases and 6 bases, with 14 bases remaining between them. CDR3 bases: TGTGCCAGCACCCTATCCCCGTCGGATACGCAGTATTTT. Protein sequence: CASTLSPSDTQYF. Supplemented by reference TRBV7-2 and TRBJ2-3, the full variable domain reads GAGVSQSPSNKVTEKGKDVELRCDPISGHTALYWYRQSLGQGLEFLIYFQGNSAPDKSGLPSDRFSAERTGGSVSTLTIQRTQQEDSAVYLCASTLSPSDTQYFGPGTRLTVL.

This clonotype was observed a few times. This chain joins TRBV5-5 and TRBJ1-2, with no clear D. Germline values: CDR1 SGHKS, CDR2 YYEKEE (reference sequence). The CDR3 covers 13 residues. Trimming cost V 4 bases and J 7 bases, with 14 bases left between them. The CDR3 DNA is TGTGCCAGCAGCCCCCGGGGAGAGGGTGGCTACACCTTC. Protein sequence: CASSPRGEGGYTF.

This clonotype was seen a few times. This chain joins TRBV4-3 and TRBJ2-3; D is uncertain. The CDR3 loop spans 13 amino acids. The germline V and J ends were trimmed by 0 bases and 6 bases, with 7 bases remaining between them. Looked up from germline, CDR1 is LGHNA and CDR2 is YSLEER. The chain's CDR3 is CASSQDWLDTQYF. CDR3 DNA: TGCGCCAGCAGCCAAGATTGGTTGGATACGCAGTATTTT.

This clonotype was picked up many times. The chain employs TRBV18 and TRBJ2-7; TRBD1 matches at 7 bases. This CDR3 contains 14 residues. The V and J ends lost 8 bases and 5 bases, in that order; junction bases with no gene match: 12. The germline V gene encodes CDR1 KGHSH and CDR2 LQKENI. The CDR3 here is CASVRGQGENEQYF. CDR3 nucleotides: TGTGCCAGCGTCCGCGGCCAGGGGGAAAACGAGCAGTACTTC.